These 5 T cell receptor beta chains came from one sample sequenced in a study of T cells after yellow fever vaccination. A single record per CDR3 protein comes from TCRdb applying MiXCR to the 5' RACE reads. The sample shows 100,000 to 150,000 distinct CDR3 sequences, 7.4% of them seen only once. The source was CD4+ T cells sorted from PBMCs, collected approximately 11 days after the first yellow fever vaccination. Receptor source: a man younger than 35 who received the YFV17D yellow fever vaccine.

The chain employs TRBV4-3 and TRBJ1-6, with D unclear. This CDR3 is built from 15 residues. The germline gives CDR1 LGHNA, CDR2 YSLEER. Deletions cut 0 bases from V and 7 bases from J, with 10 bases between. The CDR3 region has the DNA TGCGCCAGCAGCCAAGAGGGTAACAGAAATTCACCCCTCCACTTT. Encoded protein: CASSQEGNRNSPLHF.

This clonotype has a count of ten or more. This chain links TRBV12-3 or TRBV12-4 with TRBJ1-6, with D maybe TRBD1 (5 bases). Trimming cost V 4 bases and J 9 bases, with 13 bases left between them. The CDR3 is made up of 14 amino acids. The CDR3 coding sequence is TGTGCCAGCAGTTGGGACGGGCTTTTTTCACCCCTCCACTTT. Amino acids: CASSWDGLFSPLHF.

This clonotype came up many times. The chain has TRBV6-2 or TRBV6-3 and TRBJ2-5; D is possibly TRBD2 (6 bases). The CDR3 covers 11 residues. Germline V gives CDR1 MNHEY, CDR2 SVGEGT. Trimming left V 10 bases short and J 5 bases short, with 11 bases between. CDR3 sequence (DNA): TGTGCCACCGAGGAGGGGGAGACCCAGTACTTC. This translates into CATEEGETQYF.

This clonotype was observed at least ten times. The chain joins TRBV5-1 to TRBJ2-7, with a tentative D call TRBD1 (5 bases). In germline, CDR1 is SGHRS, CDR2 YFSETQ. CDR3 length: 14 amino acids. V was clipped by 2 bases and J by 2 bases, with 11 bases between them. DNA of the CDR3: TGCGCCAGCAGCTTCCTGACAGAGACCTACGAGCAGTACTTC. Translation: CASSFLTETYEQYF.

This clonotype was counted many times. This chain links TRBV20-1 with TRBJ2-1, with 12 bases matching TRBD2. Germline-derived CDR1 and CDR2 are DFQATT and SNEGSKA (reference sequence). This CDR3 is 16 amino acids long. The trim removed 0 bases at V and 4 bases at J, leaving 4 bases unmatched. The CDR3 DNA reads TGCAGTGCTAGAGATTTTCTAGCGGGGGGGTACAATGAGCAGTTCTTC. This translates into CSARDFLAGGYNEQFF.